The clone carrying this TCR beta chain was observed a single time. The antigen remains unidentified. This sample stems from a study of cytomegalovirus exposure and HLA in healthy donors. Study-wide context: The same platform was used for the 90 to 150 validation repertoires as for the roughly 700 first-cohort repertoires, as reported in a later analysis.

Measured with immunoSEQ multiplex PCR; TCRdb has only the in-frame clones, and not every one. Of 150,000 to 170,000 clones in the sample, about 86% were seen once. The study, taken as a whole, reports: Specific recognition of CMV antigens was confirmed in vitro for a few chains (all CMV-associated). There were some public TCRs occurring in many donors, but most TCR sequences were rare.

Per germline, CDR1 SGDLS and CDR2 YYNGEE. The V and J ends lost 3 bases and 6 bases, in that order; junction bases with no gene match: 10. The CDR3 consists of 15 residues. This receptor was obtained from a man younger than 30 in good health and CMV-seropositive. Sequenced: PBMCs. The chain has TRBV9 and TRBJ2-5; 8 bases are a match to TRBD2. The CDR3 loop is CASSAGTGGRKTQYF. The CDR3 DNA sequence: TGTGCCAGCAGCGCCGGCACGGGGGGGCGGAAGACCCAGTACTTC.